The 30 T cell receptor beta chains in this list originate from one sample, sequenced in a study of T cells in narcolepsy. Some clones are missing from TCRdb's copy, which holds only in-frame ones; the method was immunoSEQ multiplex PCR. The sample lists around 18,000 clones; over 75% were seen once. Sequenced input: memory (CD45RA-) CD4+ T cells from blood. All receptors come from a human donor in good health.

V and J are TRBV10-3 and TRBJ2-7, with unresolved D. The CDR3 has 11 residues. Germline lookup yields CDR1 ENHRY and CDR2 SYGVKD. V was trimmed by 3 bases and J by 6 bases, leaving 6 bases between them. CDR3 nucleotide sequence: TGTGCCATCAGTGAACAGACCGAGCAGTACTTC. It codes for CAISEQTEQYF.

The gene calls are TRBV30 and TRBJ2-5, with D unclear. Germline V gene lookup returns CDR1 GTSNPN and CDR2 SVGIG (reference sequence). The CDR3 consists of 14 residues. Trimming took 0 bases from V and 3 from J, leaving 11 bases between them. The CDR3 region has the DNA TGTGCCTGGAGTGTAGGTGGGCCCGAAGAGACCCAGTACTTC. Translation gives CAWSVGGPEETQYF. Together with reference TRBV30 and TRBJ2-5, the CDR3 gives the full variable domain: SQTIHQWPATLVQPVGSPLSLECTVEGTSNPNLYWYRQAAGRGLQLLFYSVGIGQISSEVPQNLSASRPQDRQFILSSKKLLLSDSGFYLCAWSVGGPEETQYFGPGTRLLVL.

This chain links TRBV11-2 with TRBJ1-1, with 7 bases fitting TRBD1. The trim removed 3 bases at V and 5 bases at J, leaving 6 bases unmatched. The CDR3 length is 14 residues. Germline assignment: CDR1 SGHAT and CDR2 FQNNGV. DNA for the CDR3: TGTGCCAGCAGCTTTTCTTCAGGGGGGACTGAAGCTTTCTTT. Translated, it gives CASSFSSGGTEAFF.

This clone has a single count. The chain has TRBV9 and TRBJ2-2, with 8 bases matching TRBD1. The V gene's germline CDR1 is SGDLS and CDR2 YYNGEE. This CDR3 spans 15 amino acids. V dropped 3 bases and J dropped 6; count of bases not matched to a gene: 7. This CDR3 is CASSARTGSSGELFF. As DNA, the CDR3 is TGTGCCAGCAGCGCCCGGACAGGGTCGTCCGGGGAGCTGTTTTTT.

The gene calls are TRBV28 and TRBJ2-7; weak D call: TRBD1 (6 bases). V lost 6 bases and J 3 bases, leaving 18 bases between the germline ends. Germline CDR1 and CDR2: MDHEN and SYDVKM. The CDR3 covers 15 residues. The CDR3 region has the DNA TGTGCCAGCAGAAAGACCACCGGGACAAACTACGAGCAGTACTTC. Protein sequence: CASRKTTGTNYEQYF.

The chain uses TRBV5-1 and TRBJ2-5; D may correspond to TRBD1 or TRBD2 (5 bases each). With 7 bases removed from V and 1 base from J, the gap between germline ends came to 14 bases. Germline V lookup: CDR1 SGHRS, CDR2 YFSETQ. This CDR3 region has 14 residues. CDR3 residues: CASRGVGTQETQYF. Written as DNA, the CDR3 is TGCGCCAGCCGAGGGGTGGGAACCCAAGAGACCCAGTACTTC.

The rearrangement joins TRBV10-3 to TRBJ1-5; the D is unclear. Germline V CDR1 and CDR2: ENHRY, SYGVKD. Trimming took 10 bases from V and 1 from J, leaving 5 bases between them. The CDR3 sequence is 11 residues long. Written as DNA, the CDR3 is TGTGCCAATGACAGCAATCAGCCCCAGCATTTT. Its protein is CANDSNQPQHF.

This clone was counted a single time. J is TRBJ2-1 and V is TRBV5-4, with D uncertain. Trimming removed 0 bases at V and 7 bases at J, with 17 bases between. Germline V gene lookup returns CDR1 SGHNT and CDR2 YYREEE (reference sequence). CDR3 size: 16 residues. The CDR3 DNA reads as TGTGCCAGCAGCTTGGGCCCGACGGGCCTGGGGAATGAGCAGTTCTTC. The encoded protein is CASSLGPTGLGNEQFF.

V and J are TRBV7-2 and TRBJ1-1, with 9 bases matching TRBD1. With 1 base clipped from V and 5 bases from J, the junction kept 5 bases outside the gene matches. Germline V gene data show CDR1 as SGHTA and CDR2 as FQGNSA. This CDR3 comprises 15 residues. CDR3 sequence: CASSLDRGRRTEAFF. DNA of the CDR3: TGTGCCAGCAGCTTAGACAGGGGGCGTAGAACTGAAGCTTTCTTT.

The rearrangement uses TRBV29-1 and TRBJ2-7; D might be TRBD2 (5 bases). This CDR3 is 13 amino acids long. The V and J ends lost 1 base and 5 bases respectively, with 12 bases between them. The germline gives CDR1 SQVTM, CDR2 ANQGSEA. This chain's CDR3 is CSVEGEGYDEQYF. In DNA, the CDR3 is TGCAGCGTTGAAGGTGAGGGATACGACGAGCAGTACTTC.

The chain carries TRBV19 and TRBJ1-3, with D unresolved. The CDR3 covers 11 residues. Germline loops: CDR1 LNHDA, CDR2 SQIVND (reference sequence). Trimming left V 6 bases short and J 6 bases short, with 6 bases between. The CDR3, as DNA: TGTGCCAGTAGGGGATTAAACACCATATATTTT. Translation: CASRGLNTIYF.

V is TRBV2 and J is TRBJ2-6; no definite D call. The CDR3 sequence is 15 residues long. Germline lookup yields CDR1 SNHLY and CDR2 FYNNEI. V gave up 4 bases and J gave up 2 bases, with 9 bases separating them. CDR3 DNA: TGTGCCAGCAGTGGTCCCGCAGCTGGGGCCAACGTCCTGACTTTC. Residues: CASSGPAAGANVLTF.

The chain combines TRBV27 with TRBJ2-1; D is possibly TRBD2 (5 bases). This CDR3 spans 14 amino acids. The germline gives CDR1 MNHEY, CDR2 SMNVEV (reference sequence). V dropped 2 bases and J dropped 6 bases, with 11 bases sitting between them. CDR3 in amino acids: CASSLRPGSNEQFF. CDR3 nucleotide sequence: TGTGCCAGCAGTTTAAGGCCGGGAAGCAATGAGCAGTTCTTC.

The rearrangement links TRBV5-1 to TRBJ2-5, with TRBD1 identical over 7 bases. The V gene's germline CDR1 is SGHRS and CDR2 YFSETQ. The CDR3 is 16 residues long. With 0 bases clipped from V and 1 base from J, the junction kept 6 bases outside the gene matches. The CDR3 loop is CASSLAGTASQETQYF. Here the CDR3 DNA reads TGCGCCAGCAGCTTGGCCGGGACAGCCTCCCAAGAGACCCAGTACTTC.

In its sample, this clone was seen once. This chain uses TRBV7-2 with TRBJ1-5; weak D call: TRBD1 (6 bases). This CDR3 region has 14 residues. V was trimmed by 1 base and J by 9 bases, leaving 13 bases between them. CDR1 is SGHTA, CDR2 FQGNSA, per germline. CDR3 bases: TGTGCCAGCAGCTTAGGTATCCAAGGGGGGCCCCAGCATTTT. Protein sequence: CASSLGIQGGPQHF.

There are a few counts of this clone. Without the conserved terminal phenylalanine or tryptophan, this CDR3 likely stems from a read error. The chain is built from TRBV30 and TRBJ1-1, with TRBD1 matching 10 bases. Per the germline V gene, CDR1 is GTSNPN and CDR2 is SVGIG (reference sequence). Trimming took 5 bases from V and 6 from J; bases not matched to a gene: 9. The CDR3 has 14 amino acids. CDR3 amino acids: CAWSGQGMRAEAFL. The CDR3 nucleotides read TGTGCCTGGTCGGGACAGGGGATGAGGGCTGAAGCTTTCCTT.

This rearrangement joins TRBV5-1 to TRBJ2-1, with TRBD1 matching 11 bases. This CDR3 has 15 amino acids. The V segment lost 3 bases and the J segment 7 bases; nucleotides outside the gene matches: 6. CDR1 and CDR2 from the germline V gene are SGHRS and YFSETQ. The CDR3 here is CASSWRDRGTNEQFF. The CDR3 coding sequence is TGCGCCAGCAGCTGGCGGGACAGGGGGACGAATGAGCAGTTCTTC.

This clone was detected a few times. The gene calls are TRBV10-3 and TRBJ1-1; TRBD1 might be the D (6 bases). Between the trimmed V and J ends, which lost 6 bases and 1 base, there was a span of 15 bases. Per the germline V gene, CDR1 is ENHRY and CDR2 is SYGVKD. This CDR3 contains 15 residues. This CDR3 reads CAISDTDRTNTEAFF. CDR3 bases: TGTGCCATCAGCGACACAGACAGGACGAACACTGAAGCTTTCTTT.

The chain links TRBV11-3 to TRBJ1-1; TRBD1 agrees at 7 bases. Per the germline V gene, CDR1 is SGHNT and CDR2 is YENEEA. The CDR3 loop spans 12 amino acids. The V and J ends lost 5 bases and 11 bases, in that order; junction bases with no gene match: 8. CDR3 sequence: CASSGTGVTAFF. Here the CDR3 DNA reads TGTGCCAGCAGCGGTACAGGGGTAACGGCTTTCTTT.

This clone was counted once. This chain uses TRBV6-6 with TRBJ2-3, with TRBD2 matching over 8 bases. The CDR3 has 15 amino acids. The V gene end was trimmed by 9 bases and the J gene end by 2 bases; junction bases not matched to a gene: 10. Germline V gene sequence: CDR1 MNHNY, CDR2 SVGAGI (reference sequence). Written as DNA, the CDR3 is TGTGCCAGTTCTATCGGGGGGGCCATCACAGATACGCAGTATTTT. It is translated as CASSIGGAITDTQYF.

The chain links TRBV29-1 to TRBJ2-1; possibly TRBD2 for D (6 bases). The CDR3 is 15 residues long. In germline, CDR1 is SQVTM, CDR2 ANQGSEA. V lost 6 bases to trimming and J lost 10 bases, with 25 bases between them. The CDR3 protein is CSVARLGTPLGEQFF. As DNA, the CDR3 is TGCAGCGTCGCTCGCCTTGGGACTCCTTTGGGGGAGCAGTTCTTC.

The chain couples TRBV25-1 to TRBJ1-6; D uncertain. The V end lost 0 bases, the J end lost 0 bases, and 12 bases lay between the germline ends. The CDR3 contains 18 residues. Germline V lookup: CDR1 MGHDK, CDR2 SYGVNS. CDR3 region: CASSEYPPVSSYNSPLHF. The DNA for the CDR3 is TGTGCCAGCAGTGAATACCCACCCGTTAGCTCCTATAATTCACCCCTCCACTTT. Full variable domain (remainder filled in from reference TRBV25-1 and TRBJ1-6): EADIYQTPRYLVIGTGKKITLECSQTMGHDKMYWYQQDPGMELHLIHYSYGVNSTEKGDLSSESTVSRIRTEHFPLTLESARPSHTSQYLCASSEYPPVSSYNSPLHFGNGTRLTVT.

This clone appeared once. The rearrangement links TRBV7-2 to TRBJ2-5; 16 bases line up with TRBD2. Trimming cost V 5 bases and J 2 bases; bases outside gene matches: 2. The germline V gene encodes CDR1 SGHTA and CDR2 FQGNSA. The CDR3 loop spans 16 amino acids. The CDR3 protein is CASSPGLAGGQETQYF. For the CDR3, the DNA is TGTGCCAGCAGCCCGGGACTAGCGGGAGGGCAAGAGACCCAGTACTTC.

V gene TRBV30 combines with J gene TRBJ2-1; possibly TRBD2 for D (5 bases). The germline gives CDR1 GTSNPN, CDR2 SVGIG (reference sequence). The germline V and J ends were trimmed by 6 bases and 2 bases, with 17 bases remaining between them. CDR3 size: 15 residues. Here the CDR3 DNA reads TGTGCCTGCCAGACTATTTCTTCCCCCTACAATGAGCAGTTCTTC. Protein sequence: CACQTISSPYNEQFF.

This clone appeared a few times. This chain links TRBV11-2 with TRBJ2-1; TRBD2 matches 7 bases. The germline V gene has CDR1 SGHAT and CDR2 FQNNGV. The CDR3 sequence is 15 residues long. The V gene end was trimmed by 2 bases and the J gene end by 4 bases; junction bases not matched to a gene: 5. The CDR3 nucleotides read TGTGCCAGCAGCTTACTCGCGGGAGCTTACAATGAGCAGTTCTTC. The encoded protein is CASSLLAGAYNEQFF. Based on the CDR3 plus reference TRBV11-2 and TRBJ2-1, the full variable domain is EAGVAQSPRYKIIEKRQSVAFWCNPISGHATLYWYQQILGQGPKLLIQFQNNGVVDDSQLPKDRFSAERLKGVDSTLKIQPAKLEDSAVYLCASSLLAGAYNEQFFGPGTRLTVL.

The DNA for the CDR3 is TGCGCCAGCAGCTTGGGGGGACAGAACTATGGCTACACCTTC. Translation gives CASSLGGQNYGYTF. The J gene is TRBJ1-2, the V gene TRBV5-1; 7 bases are shared with TRBD1. Trimming at V came to 0 bases and at J to 2 bases, leaving 1 base not matched to a gene. The CDR3 consists of 14 residues. Germline loops: CDR1 SGHRS, CDR2 YFSETQ. Using reference TRBV5-1 and TRBJ1-2 for the parts outside the CDR3, the full variable domain is KAGVTQTPRYLIKTRGQQVTLSCSPISGHRSVSWYQQTPGQGLQFLFEYFSETQRNKGNFPGRFSGRQFSNSRSEMNVSTLELGDSALYLCASSLGGQNYGYTFGSGTRLTVV.

This rearrangement joins TRBV6-1 to TRBJ1-4, with no clear D. CDR1 and CDR2 from the germline V gene are MNHNS and SASEGT. V was trimmed by 9 bases and J by 2 bases, leaving 7 bases between them. The CDR3 has 12 residues. The CDR3 DNA sequence: TGTGCCAGTGGTCAGACTAATGAAAAACTGTTTTTT. The encoded protein is CASGQTNEKLFF.

This chain joins TRBV27 and TRBJ1-4, with TRBD1 as a possible D gene (5 bases). The V and J ends lost 2 bases and 8 bases respectively, with 15 bases between them. Germline V gene sequence: CDR1 MNHEY, CDR2 SMNVEV (reference sequence). The length of the CDR3 is 15 residues. The CDR3 loop reads CASSLGLRVGEKLFF. CDR3 nucleotides: TGTGCCAGCAGTTTAGGTCTCAGGGTTGGGGAAAAACTGTTTTTT. Based on the CDR3 plus reference TRBV27 and TRBJ1-4, the full variable domain is EAQVTQNPRYLITVTGKKLTVTCSQNMNHEYMSWYRQDPGLGLRQIYYSMNVEVTDKGDVPEGYKVSRKEKRNFPLILESPSPNQTSLYFCASSLGLRVGEKLFFGSGTQLSVL.

The CDR3 bases are TGTGCCTGGAGGTCAGGGCCCGGCGGTGTTGAGAATCAGCCCCAGCATTTT. This gives the protein CAWRSGPGGVENQPQHF. V gene TRBV30 combines with J gene TRBJ1-5; possibly TRBD1 for D (5 bases). V was trimmed by 3 bases and J by 4 bases, leaving 22 bases between them. CDR3 size: 17 residues. Germline values: CDR1 GTSNPN, CDR2 SVGIG (reference sequence).

With respect to this clone: This CDR3 is also generated by other DNA sequences in the sample. CDR3 nucleotides: TGCGCCAGCAGTGAGTCGGGGGCGCGGGGAAACACCATATATTTT. Translated, it gives CASSESGARGNTIYF. This chain connects TRBV10-1 to TRBJ1-3; possibly TRBD1 for D (6 bases). The V and J ends lost 0 bases and 4 bases respectively, with 10 bases between them. Germline loops: CDR1 WNHNN, CDR2 SYGVQD (reference sequence). The CDR3 is 15 residues long.